Listed below are T cell receptor beta chains from one sample, sequenced in a study of blood T cell repertoires in COVID-19. Some clones are missing from TCRdb's copy, which holds only in-frame ones; the method was immunoSEQ multiplex PCR. The profile shows approximately 270,000 clones, roughly 90% of them singletons. Sequencing used peripheral blood. The receptor source for this set is a man in his fifties or sixties with acute or convalescent COVID-19. Each CDR3 is given with its conserved first and last residue. The order of the fields is D gene, V gene, J gene, CDR3 protein. The D gene is left open where the match is weak.

>TRBD1|TRBV3-1/TRBV3-2|TRBJ2-3
CASSRDETGETDTQYF
>.|TRBV18|TRBJ2-7
CASSPQGGLREQYF
>.|TRBV5-1|TRBJ2-5
CASSLAGTPQETQYF
>.|TRBV4-1|TRBJ1-3
CASSQDLASGNTIYF
>TRBD1|TRBV7-9|TRBJ2-2
CASSLDRGANGELFF
>TRBD1|TRBV2|TRBJ1-2
CASSEIRTGGGGYTF
>.|TRBV19|TRBJ1-6
CATRGTYNSPLHF
>.|TRBV27|TRBJ1-6
CASSPREGISPLHF
>.|TRBV12-5|TRBJ2-5
CASGRETQYF
>.|TRBV3-1/TRBV3-2|TRBJ1-2
CASSQGLTGGYGYTF
>.|TRBV3-1/TRBV3-2|TRBJ1-2
CASSQEGGVGLYGYTF
>TRBD1|TRBV7-9|TRBJ1-2
CASSLSTGGLGYGYTF
>TRBD1|TRBV15|TRBJ2-7
CATSTSTRYRGEQYF
>.|TRBV30|TRBJ1-5
CAGEPHNQPQHF
>TRBD1|TRBV27|TRBJ2-2
CASSFKVRQGLNTGELFF
>TRBD1|TRBV6-6|TRBJ1-5
CASSLRTGGEGNQPQHF
>.|TRBV7-3|TRBJ2-1
CASSLEEGWTYNEQFF
>TRBD2|TRBV5-4|TRBJ2-1
CASSAGGGTYNEQFF
>TRBD1|TRBV5-4|TRBJ2-3
CASSLGQGAGTDTQYF
>.|TRBV6-4|TRBJ2-3
CASSEGAATIRTQYF
>.|TRBV5-8|TRBJ1-4
CASSSLDSRMQKLFF
>.|TRBV7-2|TRBJ2-7
CASSPGPQGREQYF
>TRBD1|TRBV10-2|TRBJ1-1
CAIKTGMNTEAFF
>.|TRBV27|TRBJ1-2
CASSADRTSGYGYTF
>.|TRBV5-5|TRBJ1-5
CASSLLFGSNQPQHF